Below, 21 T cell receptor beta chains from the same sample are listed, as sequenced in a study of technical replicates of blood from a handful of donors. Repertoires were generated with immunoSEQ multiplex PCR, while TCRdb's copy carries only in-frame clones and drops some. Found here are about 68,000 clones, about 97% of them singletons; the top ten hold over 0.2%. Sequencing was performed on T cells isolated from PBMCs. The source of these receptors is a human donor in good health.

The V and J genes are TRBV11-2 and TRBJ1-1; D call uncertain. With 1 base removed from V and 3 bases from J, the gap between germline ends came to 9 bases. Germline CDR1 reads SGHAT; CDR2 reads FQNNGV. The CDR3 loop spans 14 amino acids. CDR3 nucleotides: TGTGCCAGCAGCTTAGCTTCGTCCTACACTGAAGCTTTCTTT. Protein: CASSLASSYTEAFF. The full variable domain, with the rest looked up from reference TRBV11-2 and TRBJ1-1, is EAGVAQSPRYKIIEKRQSVAFWCNPISGHATLYWYQQILGQGPKLLIQFQNNGVVDDSQLPKDRFSAERLKGVDSTLKIQPAKLEDSAVYLCASSLASSYTEAFFGQGTRLTVV.

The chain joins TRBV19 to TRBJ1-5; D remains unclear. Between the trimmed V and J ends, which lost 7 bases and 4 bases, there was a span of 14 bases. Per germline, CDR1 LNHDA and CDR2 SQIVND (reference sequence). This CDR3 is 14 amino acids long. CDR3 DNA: TGTGCCAGTACGCATAGAGAAGAGAATCAGCCCCAGCATTTT. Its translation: CASTHREENQPQHF.

The chain's CDR3 is CAVRGGEEEKLFF. CDR3 nucleotide sequence: TGTGCCGTCCGGGGGGGGGAGGAGGAAAAACTGTTTTTT. The rearrangement links TRBV10-3 to TRBJ1-4; D might be TRBD1 (5 bases). V lost 11 bases and J lost 8, with 18 bases in between. This CDR3 comprises 13 residues. CDR1 is ENHRY, CDR2 SYGVKD, per germline.

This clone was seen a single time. As DNA, the CDR3 is TGTGCCAGCAGTCCACAGGGGTCACTCTCCTACGAGCAGTACTTC. Translating it yields CASSPQGSLSYEQYF. The chain has TRBV7-2 and TRBJ2-7; TRBD1 aligns across 7 bases. Germline V gene data show CDR1 as SGHTA and CDR2 as FQGNSA. The trim removed 6 bases at V and 0 bases at J, leaving 8 bases unmatched. The CDR3 has 15 residues. Full variable domain (missing parts from reference TRBV7-2 and TRBJ2-7): GAGVSQSPSNKVTEKGKDVELRCDPISGHTALYWYRQSLGQGLEFLIYFQGNSAPDKSGLPSDRFSAERTGGSVSTLTIQRTQQEDSAVYLCASSPQGSLSYEQYFGPGTRLTVT.

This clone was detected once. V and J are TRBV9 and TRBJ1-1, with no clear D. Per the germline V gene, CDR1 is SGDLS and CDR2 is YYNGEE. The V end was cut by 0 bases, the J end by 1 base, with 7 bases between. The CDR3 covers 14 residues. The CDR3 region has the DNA TGTGCCAGCAGCGTAGGCGGAGCGAACACTGAAGCTTTCTTT. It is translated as CASSVGGANTEAFF.

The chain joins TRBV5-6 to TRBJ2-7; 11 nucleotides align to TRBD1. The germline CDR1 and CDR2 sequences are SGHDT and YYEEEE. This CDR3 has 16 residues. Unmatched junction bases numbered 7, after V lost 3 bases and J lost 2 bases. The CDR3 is CASSSPVGQGAYEQYF. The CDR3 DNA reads TGTGCCAGCAGCTCCCCGGTGGGACAGGGGGCCTACGAGCAGTACTTC.

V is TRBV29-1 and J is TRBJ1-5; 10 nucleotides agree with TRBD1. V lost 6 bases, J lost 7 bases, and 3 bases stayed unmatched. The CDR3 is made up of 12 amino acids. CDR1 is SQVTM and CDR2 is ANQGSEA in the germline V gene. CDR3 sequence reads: CSVGTGDQPQHF. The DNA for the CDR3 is TGCAGCGTCGGGACAGGGGACCAGCCCCAGCATTTT.

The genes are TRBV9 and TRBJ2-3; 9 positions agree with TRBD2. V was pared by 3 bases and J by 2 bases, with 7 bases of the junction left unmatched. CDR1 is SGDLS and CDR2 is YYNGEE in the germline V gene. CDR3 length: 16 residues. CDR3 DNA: TGTGCCAGCAGCGCGACCATGGGACTAGCCACAGATACGCAGTATTTT. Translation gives CASSATMGLATDTQYF.

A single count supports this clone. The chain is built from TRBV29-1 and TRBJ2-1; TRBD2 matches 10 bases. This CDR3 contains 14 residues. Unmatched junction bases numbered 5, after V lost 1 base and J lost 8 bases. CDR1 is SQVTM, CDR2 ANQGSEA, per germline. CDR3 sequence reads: CSVEGTSGFDEQFF. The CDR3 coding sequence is TGCAGCGTTGAAGGGACTAGCGGTTTTGATGAGCAGTTCTTC.

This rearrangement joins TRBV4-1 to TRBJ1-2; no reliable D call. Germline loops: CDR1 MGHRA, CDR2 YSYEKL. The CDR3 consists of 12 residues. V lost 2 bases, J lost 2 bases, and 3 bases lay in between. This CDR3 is CASSQRNYGYTF. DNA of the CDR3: TGCGCCAGCAGCCAACGGAACTATGGCTACACCTTC.

The CDR3: CASSPRTGQQIFNTGELFF. The CDR3 region has the DNA TGTGCCAGCTCACCCCGGACAGGACAACAAATCTTTAACACCGGGGAGCTGTTTTTT. V and J are TRBV18 and TRBJ2-2, with 7 nucleotides matching TRBD1. The V gene end was trimmed by 3 bases and the J gene end by 2 bases; junction bases not matched to a gene: 15. The CDR3 is 19 residues long. CDR1 and CDR2 from the germline V gene are KGHSH and LQKENI.

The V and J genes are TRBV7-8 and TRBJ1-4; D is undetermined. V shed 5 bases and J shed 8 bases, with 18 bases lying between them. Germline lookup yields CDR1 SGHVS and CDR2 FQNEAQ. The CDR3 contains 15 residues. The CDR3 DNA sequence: TGTGCCAGCAGCCCTTACCTCTCAGTTAGCGAAAAACTGTTTTTT. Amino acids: CASSPYLSVSEKLFF.

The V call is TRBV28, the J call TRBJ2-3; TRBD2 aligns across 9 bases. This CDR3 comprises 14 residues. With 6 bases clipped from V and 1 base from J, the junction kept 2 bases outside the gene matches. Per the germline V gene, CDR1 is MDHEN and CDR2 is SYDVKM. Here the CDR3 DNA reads TGTGCCAGCAGCGTAGCGGGGGGCACAGATACGCAGTATTTT. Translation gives CASSVAGGTDTQYF. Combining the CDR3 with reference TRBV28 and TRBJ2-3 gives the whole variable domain DVKVTQSSRYLVKRTGEKVFLECVQDMDHENMFWYRQDPGLGLRLIYFSYDVKMKEKGDIPEGYSVSREKKERFSLILESASTNQTSMYLCASSVAGGTDTQYFGPGTRLTVL.

In nucleotides, the CDR3 is TGTGCCAGTAGTATAGAGGGCGGCACAGATACGCAGTATTTT. Protein product: CASSIEGGTDTQYF. The gene calls are TRBV19 and TRBJ2-3, with D unresolved. V was shortened by 0 bases and J by 1 base, with 5 bases between the two germline ends. CDR1 is LNHDA and CDR2 is SQIVND in the germline V gene (reference sequence). The CDR3 is 14 amino acids. The whole variable domain, remainder taken from reference TRBV19 and TRBJ2-3, is DGGITQSPKYLFRKEGQNVTLSCEQNLNHDAMYWYRQDPGQGLRLIYYSQIVNDFQKGDIAEGYSVSREKKESFPLTVTSAQKNPTAFYLCASSIEGGTDTQYFGPGTRLTVL.

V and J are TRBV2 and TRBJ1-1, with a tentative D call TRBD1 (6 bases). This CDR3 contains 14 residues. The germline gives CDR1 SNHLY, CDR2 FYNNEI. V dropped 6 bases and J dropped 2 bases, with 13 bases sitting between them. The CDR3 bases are TGTGCCAGCAGGGCGGACAGACATAACACTGAAGCTTTCTTT. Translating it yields CASRADRHNTEAFF.

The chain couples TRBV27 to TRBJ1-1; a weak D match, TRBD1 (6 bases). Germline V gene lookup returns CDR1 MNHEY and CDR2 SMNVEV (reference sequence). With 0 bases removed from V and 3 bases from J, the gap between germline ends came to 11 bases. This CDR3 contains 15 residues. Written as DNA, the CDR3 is TGTGCCAGCAGTTTATCGGCAGGGGCGGACACTGAAGCTTTCTTT. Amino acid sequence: CASSLSAGADTEAFF.

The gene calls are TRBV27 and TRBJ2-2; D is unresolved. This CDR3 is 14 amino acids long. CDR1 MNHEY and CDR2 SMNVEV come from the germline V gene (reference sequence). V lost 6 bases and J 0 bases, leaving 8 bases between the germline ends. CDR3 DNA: TGTGCCAGCAGCGTTACAGCGAACACCGGGGAGCTGTTTTTT. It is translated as CASSVTANTGELFF.

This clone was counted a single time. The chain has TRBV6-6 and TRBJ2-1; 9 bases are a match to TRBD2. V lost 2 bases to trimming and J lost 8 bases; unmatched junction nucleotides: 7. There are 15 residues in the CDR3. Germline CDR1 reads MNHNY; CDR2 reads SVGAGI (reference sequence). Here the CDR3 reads CASSYVLAGIYEQFF. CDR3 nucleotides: TGTGCCAGCAGTTACGTGCTAGCGGGAATCTATGAGCAGTTCTTC.

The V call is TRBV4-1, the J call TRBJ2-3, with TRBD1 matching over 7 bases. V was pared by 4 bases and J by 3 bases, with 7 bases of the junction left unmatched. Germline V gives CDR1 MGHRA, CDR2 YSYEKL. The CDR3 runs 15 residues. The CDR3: CASSLDRVTTDTQYF. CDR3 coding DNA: TGCGCCAGCAGCCTTGACAGGGTAACTACAGATACGCAGTATTTT.

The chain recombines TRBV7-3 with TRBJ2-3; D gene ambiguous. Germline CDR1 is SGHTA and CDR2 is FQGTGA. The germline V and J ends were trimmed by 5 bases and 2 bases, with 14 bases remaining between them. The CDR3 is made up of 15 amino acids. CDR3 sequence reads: CASSPQRDLTDTQYF. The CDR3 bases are TGTGCCAGCAGCCCCCAGCGCGACCTCACAGATACGCAGTATTTT. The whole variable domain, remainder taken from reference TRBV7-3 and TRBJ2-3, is GAGVSQTPSNKVTEKGKYVELRCDPISGHTALYWYRQSLGQGPEFLIYFQGTGAADDSGLPNDRFFAVRPEGSVSTLKIQRTERGDSAVYLCASSPQRDLTDTQYFGPGTRLTVL.

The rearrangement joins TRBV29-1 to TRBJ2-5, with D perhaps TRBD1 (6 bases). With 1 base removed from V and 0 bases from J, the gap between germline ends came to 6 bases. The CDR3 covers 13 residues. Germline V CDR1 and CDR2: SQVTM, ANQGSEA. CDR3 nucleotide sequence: TGCAGCGTTGAAGGGGGGCACCAAGAGACCCAGTACTTC. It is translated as CSVEGGHQETQYF.